Shown below are 23 T cell receptor beta chains from a single sample sequenced in a study of blood T cell repertoires in COVID-19. Generated by immunoSEQ multiplex PCR, the TCRdb table keeps only in-frame clones and is missing some. The repertoire has roughly 200,000 clones, 89% of them found once; the top ten carry over 2%. Sequencing input: PBMCs or T cells enriched from blood (not recorded which). These TCRs come from a woman aged 40 to 50 with acute COVID-19.

The chain carries TRBV5-4 and TRBJ1-3; 9 nucleotides align to TRBD1. CDR1 is SGHNT and CDR2 is YYREEE in the germline V gene (reference sequence). The CDR3 consists of 16 residues. V lost 4 bases and J lost 4; bases outside the gene matches: 9. The CDR3 nucleotides read TGTGCCAGCAGCCGAACAGGGGGCGCGGGAGGAAACACCATATATTTT. This translates into CASSRTGGAGGNTIYF.

This clone was seen only once. The chain links TRBV12-3 or TRBV12-4 to TRBJ1-1, with D perhaps matching TRBD1 (5 bases). The V and J ends lost 4 bases and 6 bases respectively, with 12 bases between them. This CDR3 spans 13 amino acids. The CDR3 sequence: CASSSRQSAEAFF. As DNA, the CDR3 is TGTGCCAGCAGTTCTCGACAGAGCGCTGAAGCTTTCTTT.

This clone was observed a single time. The chain uses TRBV15 and TRBJ1-4; 12 positions match TRBD1. The CDR3 sequence is 16 residues long. Germline CDR1 reads LNHNV; CDR2 reads YYDKDF (reference sequence). Losses at the gene ends were 1 base for V and 6 bases for J; bases not matched to a gene: 3. The CDR3 coding sequence is TGTGCCACCAGCAGAGGGGGACAGGGGGCGCATGAAAAACTGTTTTTT. It translates to CATSRGGQGAHEKLFF.

The sample holds a few counts of this clone. The chain links TRBV28 to TRBJ2-7, with D tentatively TRBD1 (6 bases). Germline CDR1 MDHEN, CDR2 SYDVKM. This CDR3 spans 11 amino acids. The V and J ends lost 7 bases and 5 bases respectively, with 9 bases between them. The chain's CDR3 is CASKDRDEQYF. CDR3 sequence (DNA): TGTGCCAGCAAGGACAGAGACGAGCAGTACTTC.

The chain has TRBV6-5 and TRBJ2-1; D possibly corresponds to TRBD2 (5 bases). The CDR3 is 15 amino acids. CDR1 MNHEY and CDR2 SVGAGI come from the germline V gene. V was clipped by 7 bases and J by 0 bases, with 13 bases between them. The CDR3 sequence: CASKALDSSYNEQFF. The CDR3 region has the DNA TGTGCCAGCAAGGCACTAGATTCCTCCTACAATGAGCAGTTCTTC.

The chain is built from TRBV12-5 and TRBJ2-3, with TRBD2 matching over 7 bases. The CDR3 has 16 amino acids. Trimming took 7 bases from V and 1 from J; bases not matched to a gene: 11. Looked up from germline, CDR1 is LGHNT and CDR2 is FRNRAP. In nucleotides, the CDR3 is TGTGCTAGTGCCGGGGGGTTGGCAGGCCGCACAGATACGCAGTATTTT. It codes for CASAGGLAGRTDTQYF.

The chain is built from TRBV2 and TRBJ2-7, with TRBD2 matching over 8 bases. J was trimmed by 5 bases and V by 1 base; bases with no gene match: 16. Germline V CDR1 and CDR2: SNHLY, FYNNEI. This CDR3 has 18 amino acids. CDR3 sequence: CASSEDSGKSHWIDEQYF. The CDR3 DNA is TGTGCCAGCAGTGAAGATAGCGGGAAAAGCCACTGGATCGACGAGCAGTACTTC.

The gene calls are TRBV20-1 and TRBJ2-5; TRBD1 is a possible D gene (6 bases). Germline V gene lookup returns CDR1 DFQATT and CDR2 SNEGSKA (reference sequence). Trimming took 3 bases from V and 2 from J, leaving 10 bases between them. The CDR3 runs to 13 residues. The CDR3 reads CSASGTKQETQYF. The CDR3 bases are TGCAGTGCTAGTGGGACAAAGCAAGAGACCCAGTACTTC.

This chain joins TRBV24-1 and TRBJ2-2, with TRBD2 matching 7 bases. Germline CDR1 KGHDR, CDR2 SFDVKD. The CDR3 length is 15 residues. Unmatched junction bases numbered 6, after V lost 6 bases and J lost 3 bases. CDR3 sequence reads: CATSNAREDTGELFF. The CDR3 coding sequence is TGTGCCACCAGTAATGCCCGGGAGGACACCGGGGAGCTGTTTTTT.

The CDR3 reads CASSWGRGTSGLTQYF. The CDR3 DNA reads TGTGCCAGCAGTTGGGGGAGAGGGACTAGCGGCCTGACCCAGTACTTC. The rearrangement links TRBV2 to TRBJ2-5; 11 positions agree with TRBD2. The J segment lost 7 bases and the V segment lost 5 bases, leaving 12 bases of the junction unmatched. CDR3 length: 16 residues. Germline CDR1 and CDR2: SNHLY and FYNNEI.

On this clone itself: Different DNA sequences within this sample yield the same CDR3. This chain links TRBV9 with TRBJ2-3; 8 nucleotides line up with TRBD1. CDR1 and CDR2 (germline): SGDLS, YYNGEE. V shed 4 bases, J shed 3 bases, and the junction held 4 bases outside the gene matches. This CDR3 has 14 amino acids. CDR3 sequence: CASSPRQGTDTQYF. The CDR3 region has the DNA TGTGCCAGCAGCCCGCGACAGGGGACAGATACGCAGTATTTT.

V and J are TRBV2 and TRBJ1-1; D gene uncertain. Germline V gene sequence: CDR1 SNHLY, CDR2 FYNNEI. Trimming stripped 4 bases from V and 2 bases from J, with 8 bases between. The CDR3 consists of 13 residues. CDR3 coding DNA: TGTGCCAGCAGTGTATACACCAACACTGAAGCTTTCTTT. This sequence encodes CASSVYTNTEAFF.

J is TRBJ1-4 and V is TRBV2; maybe TRBD1 (5 bases). The V end was cut by 4 bases, the J end by 10 bases, with 16 bases between. Germline CDR1 reads SNHLY; CDR2 reads FYNNEI. The CDR3 totals 14 residues. CDR3 sequence reads: CASSVYGRQGKLFF. CDR3 bases: TGTGCCAGCAGTGTTTACGGGCGCCAGGGAAAACTGTTTTTT. Full variable domain (remainder filled in from reference TRBV2 and TRBJ1-4): EPEVTQTPSHQVTQMGQEVILRCVPISNHLYFYWYRQILGQKVEFLVSFYNNEISEKSEIFDDQFSVERPDGSNFTLKIRSTKLEDSAMYFCASSVYGRQGKLFFGSGTQLSVL.

The CDR3 bases are TGTGCCAGCAGCCGGACAGGGGGTAATCAGCCCCAGCATTTT. This translates into CASSRTGGNQPQHF. The chain has TRBV3-1 (or the pseudogene TRBV3-2) and TRBJ1-5; 10 nucleotides align to TRBD1. Germline V gene data show CDR1 as LGHDT and CDR2 as YNNKEL (reference sequence). Trimming removed 4 bases from V and 4 bases from J; junction bases left unmatched: 1. The CDR3 spans 14 residues.

The genes are TRBV3-1 (or the pseudogene TRBV3-2) and TRBJ2-3; 9 positions agree with TRBD2. V shed 0 bases and J 5 bases; nucleotides not matched to a gene: 9. Germline CDR1 reads LGHDT; CDR2 reads YNNKEL (reference sequence). This CDR3 region has 17 residues. This CDR3 reads CASSQDGGGRAGDTQYF. CDR3 DNA sequence: TGTGCCAGCAGCCAAGACGGCGGCGGGAGGGCTGGAGATACGCAGTATTTT.

The V and J genes are TRBV7-9 and TRBJ1-1; D might be TRBD1 (6 bases). Germline assignment: CDR1 SEHNR and CDR2 FQNEAQ (reference sequence). V shed 5 bases and J shed 7 bases, with 17 bases lying between them. The CDR3 is made up of 14 amino acids. The CDR3 spells CASSGWTDTVEAFF. Written as DNA, the CDR3 is TGTGCCAGCAGCGGCTGGACAGACACCGTTGAAGCTTTCTTT.

This chain uses TRBV5-5 with TRBJ2-3, with 9 bases aligning to TRBD2. With V trimmed by 2 bases and J by 4 bases, 8 bases remained unmatched. This CDR3 has 16 amino acids. The germline CDR1 and CDR2 sequences are SGHKS and YYEKEE (reference sequence). As DNA, the CDR3 is TGTGCCAGCAGCTTTAACGCGGGAGGGCTCGCAGATACGCAGTATTTT. This translates into CASSFNAGGLADTQYF.

The table lists this clone with a count of one. The genes are TRBV5-1 and TRBJ2-7; D is unclear. This CDR3 is built from 15 residues. The V and J ends lost 0 bases and 2 bases respectively, with 12 bases between them. Looked up from germline, CDR1 is SGHRS and CDR2 is YFSETQ. The chain's CDR3 is CASSLGGLPPYEQYF. The CDR3 coding sequence is TGCGCCAGCAGCTTGGGAGGCCTGCCCCCCTACGAGCAGTACTTC.

The chain is built from TRBV7-8 and TRBJ2-3; D is perhaps TRBD2 (7 bases). CDR1 is SGHVS, CDR2 FQNEAQ, per germline. The CDR3 contains 15 residues. The V end was cut by 4 bases, the J end by 6 bases, with 17 bases between. The CDR3 here is CASSWGRELLDTQYF. DNA of the CDR3: TGTGCCAGCAGCTGGGGGCGGGAGTTGTTGGATACGCAGTATTTT.

V usage is TRBV6-5 and J usage is TRBJ1-1; D might be TRBD1 (6 bases). Germline lookup yields CDR1 MNHEY and CDR2 SVGAGI. The V end was cut by 6 bases, the J end by 7 bases, with 9 bases between. There are 11 residues in the CDR3. In nucleotides, the CDR3 is TGTGCCAGCAGCGGGACAATTGAAGCTTTCTTT. This translates into CASSGTIEAFF.

The V and J genes are TRBV7-2 and TRBJ2-6; TRBD1 agrees at 7 bases. Looked up from germline, CDR1 is SGHTA and CDR2 is FQGNSA. V lost 4 bases to trimming and J lost 2 bases; unmatched junction nucleotides: 5. The CDR3 length is 16 residues. The CDR3 here is CASSSTQGAGANVLTF. In DNA, the CDR3 is TGTGCCAGCAGCTCAACCCAGGGGGCTGGGGCCAACGTCCTGACTTTC.

This clone came up once. This sequence joins TRBV14 and TRBJ1-2; 7 nucleotides agree with TRBD1. Trimming at V came to 4 bases and at J to 1 base, leaving 6 bases not matched to a gene. Germline assignment: CDR1 SGHDN and CDR2 FVKESK. The CDR3 covers 15 residues. The CDR3 reads CASSPGQRLNYGYTF. CDR3 bases: TGTGCCAGCAGCCCGGGACAGAGGCTTAACTATGGCTACACCTTC.

The V call is TRBV7-9, the J call TRBJ2-7; 8 positions agree with TRBD1. CDR3 length equals 15 residues. Germline CDR1 SEHNR, CDR2 FQNEAQ (reference sequence). After removal of 5 bases from V and 0 bases from J, the junction contained 6 bases not matched to a gene. The CDR3 region has the DNA TGTGCCAGCAGCCAGGGACAGGTCATCTCCTACGAGCAGTACTTC. It codes for CASSQGQVISYEQYF.